This entry is about one TCR beta chain. Participant ages covered roughly 18 to 89 years across 25 or so US areas. A PCR-confirmed or clinician-diagnosed COVID-19 case had contacted exposed participants within 2 weeks of entry. Germline trimming cut 3 bases from V and 4 bases from J; bases unmatched to any gene: 2. The CDR3 is 14 residues long. Germline CDR1 LGHDT, CDR2 YNNKEL (reference sequence). This record belongs to a study of blood T cell repertoires in COVID-19. As for the study in general: Nucleic acid was either cDNA or gDNA, and it came from T cells, B-cell-depleted T cells, or PBMCs.

Methods used by the authors: Amplification with reference gene primers provided the estimates of nucleated cell counts. The assay was immunoSEQ multiplex PCR, and TCRdb's table has in-frame clones only and misses some. V and J calls and clone size are those listed in that table; D and trimming were worked out from the DNA. The top ten hold 5% of the sample, which has a few hundred thousand clones, about four fifths seen once. The chain uses TRBV3-1 (or the pseudogene TRBV3-2) and TRBJ2-5; 10 bases map to TRBD2. The TCR originated in a man aged 35-49 years who had been exposed to COVID-19. The sequencing sample was made of PBMCs or T cells enriched from blood (not recorded which). For the CDR3, the DNA is TGTGCCAGCAGCCAGGGACTAGCGATAGAGACCCAGTACTTC. Translated: CASSQGLAIETQYF.